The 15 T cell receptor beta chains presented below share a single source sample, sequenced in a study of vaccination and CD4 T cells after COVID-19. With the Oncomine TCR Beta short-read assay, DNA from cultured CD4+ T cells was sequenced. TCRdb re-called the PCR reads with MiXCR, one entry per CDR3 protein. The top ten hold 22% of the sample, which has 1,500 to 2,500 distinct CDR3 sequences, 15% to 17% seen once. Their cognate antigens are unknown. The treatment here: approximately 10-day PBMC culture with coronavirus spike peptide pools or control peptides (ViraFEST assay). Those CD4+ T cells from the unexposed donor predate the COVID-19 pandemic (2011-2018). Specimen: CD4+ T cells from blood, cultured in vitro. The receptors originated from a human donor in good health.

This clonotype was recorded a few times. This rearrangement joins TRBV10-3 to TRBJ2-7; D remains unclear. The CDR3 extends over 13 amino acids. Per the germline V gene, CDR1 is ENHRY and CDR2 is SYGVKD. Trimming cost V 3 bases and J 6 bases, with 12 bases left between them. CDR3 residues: CAISDYSPGEQYF. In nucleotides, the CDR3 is TGTGCCATCAGTGATTATTCACCAGGCGAGCAGTACTTC.

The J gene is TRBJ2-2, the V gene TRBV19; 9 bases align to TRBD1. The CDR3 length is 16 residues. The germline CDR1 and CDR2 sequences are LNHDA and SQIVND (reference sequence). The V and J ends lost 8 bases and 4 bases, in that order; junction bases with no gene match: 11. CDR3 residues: CASLRTGQGFTGELFF. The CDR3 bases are TGTGCCAGTCTCCGCACGGGACAGGGTTTCACCGGGGAGCTGTTTTTT. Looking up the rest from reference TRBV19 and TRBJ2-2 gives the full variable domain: DGGITQSPKYLFRKEGQNVTLSCEQNLNHDAMYWYRQDPGQGLRLIYYSQIVNDFQKGDIAEGYSVSREKKESFPLTVTSAQKNPTAFYLCASLRTGQGFTGELFFGEGSRLTVL.

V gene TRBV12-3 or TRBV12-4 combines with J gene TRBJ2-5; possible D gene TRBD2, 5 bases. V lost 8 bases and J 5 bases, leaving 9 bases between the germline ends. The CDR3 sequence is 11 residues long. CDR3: CASGPGETQYF. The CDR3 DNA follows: TGTGCCAGCGGACCGGGGGAGACCCAGTACTTC.

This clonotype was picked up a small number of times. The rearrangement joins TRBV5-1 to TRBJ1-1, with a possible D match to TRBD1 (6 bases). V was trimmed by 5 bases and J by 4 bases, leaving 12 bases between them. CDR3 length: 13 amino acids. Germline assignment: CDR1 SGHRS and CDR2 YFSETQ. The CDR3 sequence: CASRLQGGTEAFF. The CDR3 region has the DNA TGCGCCAGCAGGCTACAGGGTGGCACTGAAGCTTTCTTT.

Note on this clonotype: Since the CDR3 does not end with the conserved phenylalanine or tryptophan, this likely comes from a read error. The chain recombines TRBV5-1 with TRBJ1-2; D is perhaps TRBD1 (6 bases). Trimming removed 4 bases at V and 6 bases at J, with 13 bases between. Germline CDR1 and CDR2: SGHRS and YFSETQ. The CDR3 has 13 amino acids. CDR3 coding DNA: TGCGCCAGCAGCCCCCGCGGGGGCCATGGCTACACCTCC. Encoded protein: CASSPRGGHGYTS.

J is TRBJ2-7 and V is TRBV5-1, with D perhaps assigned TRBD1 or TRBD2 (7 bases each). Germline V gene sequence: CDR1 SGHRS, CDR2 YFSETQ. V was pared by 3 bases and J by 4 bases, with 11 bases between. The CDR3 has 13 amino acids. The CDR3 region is CASSSQGGYEQYF. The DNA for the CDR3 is TGCGCCAGCAGCTCGCAGGGGGGGTACGAGCAGTACTTC.

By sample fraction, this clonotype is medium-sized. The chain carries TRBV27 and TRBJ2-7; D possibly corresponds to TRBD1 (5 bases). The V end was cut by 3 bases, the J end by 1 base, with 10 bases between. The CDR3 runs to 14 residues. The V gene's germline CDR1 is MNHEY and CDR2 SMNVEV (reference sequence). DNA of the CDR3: TGTGCCAGCAGTTTCGTGGGGCAGTCCTACGAGCAGTACTTC. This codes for CASSFVGQSYEQYF.

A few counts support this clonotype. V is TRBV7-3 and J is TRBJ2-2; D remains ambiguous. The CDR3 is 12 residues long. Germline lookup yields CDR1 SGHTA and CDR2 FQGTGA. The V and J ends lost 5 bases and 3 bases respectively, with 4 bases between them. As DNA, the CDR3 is TGTGCCAGCAGCGGGCACACCGGGGAGCTGTTTTTT. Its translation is CASSGHTGELFF. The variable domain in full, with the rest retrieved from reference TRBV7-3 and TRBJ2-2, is GAGVSQTPSNKVTEKGKYVELRCDPISGHTALYWYRQSLGQGPEFLIYFQGTGAADDSGLPNDRFFAVRPEGSVSTLKIQRTERGDSAVYLCASSGHTGELFFGEGSRLTVL.

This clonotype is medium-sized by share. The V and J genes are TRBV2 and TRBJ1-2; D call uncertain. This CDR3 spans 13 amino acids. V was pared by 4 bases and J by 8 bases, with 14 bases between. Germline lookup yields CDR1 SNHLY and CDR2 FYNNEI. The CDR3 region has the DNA TGTGCCAGCAGTGTTCGGTCGCTCGAAGGCTACACCTTC. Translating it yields CASSVRSLEGYTF.

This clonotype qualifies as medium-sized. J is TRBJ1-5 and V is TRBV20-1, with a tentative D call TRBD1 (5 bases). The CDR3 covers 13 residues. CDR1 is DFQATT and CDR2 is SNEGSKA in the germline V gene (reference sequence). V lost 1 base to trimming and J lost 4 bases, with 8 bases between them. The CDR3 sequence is CSARVRGNQPQHF. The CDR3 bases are TGCAGTGCTAGAGTACGGGGGAATCAGCCCCAGCATTTT.

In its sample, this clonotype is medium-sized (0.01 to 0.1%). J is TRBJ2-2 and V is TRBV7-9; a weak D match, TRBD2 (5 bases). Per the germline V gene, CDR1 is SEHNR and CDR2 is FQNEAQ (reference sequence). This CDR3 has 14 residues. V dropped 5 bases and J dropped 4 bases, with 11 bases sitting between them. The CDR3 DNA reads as TGTGCCAGCAGCCCTACTAGTAGCACCGGGGAGCTGTTTTTT. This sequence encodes CASSPTSSTGELFF.

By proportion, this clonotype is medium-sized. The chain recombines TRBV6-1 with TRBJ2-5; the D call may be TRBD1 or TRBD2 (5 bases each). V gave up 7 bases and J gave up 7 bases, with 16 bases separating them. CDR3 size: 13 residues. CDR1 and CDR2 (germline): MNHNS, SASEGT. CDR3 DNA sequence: TGTGCCAGCAAACGGGACCCAACGGGGACCCAGTACTTC. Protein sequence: CASKRDPTGTQYF.

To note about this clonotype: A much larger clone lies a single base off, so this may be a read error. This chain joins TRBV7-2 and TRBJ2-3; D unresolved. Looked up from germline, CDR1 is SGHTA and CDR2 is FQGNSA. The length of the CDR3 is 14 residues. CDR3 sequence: CVSSLRQFADTQYF. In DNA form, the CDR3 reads TGTGTCAGCAGCTTGAGGCAGTTTGCAGATACGCAGTATTTT.

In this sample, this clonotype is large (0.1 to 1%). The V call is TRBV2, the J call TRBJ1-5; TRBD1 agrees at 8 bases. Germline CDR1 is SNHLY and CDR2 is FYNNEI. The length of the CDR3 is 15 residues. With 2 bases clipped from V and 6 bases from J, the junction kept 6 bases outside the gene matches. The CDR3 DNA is TGTGCCAGCAGTGAACTCGACAGGGGAGCTCAGCCCCAGCATTTT. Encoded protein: CASSELDRGAQPQHF.

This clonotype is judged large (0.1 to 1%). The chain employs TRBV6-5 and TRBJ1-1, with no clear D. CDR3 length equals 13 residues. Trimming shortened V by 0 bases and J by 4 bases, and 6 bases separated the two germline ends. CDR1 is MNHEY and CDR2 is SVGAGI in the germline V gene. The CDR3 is CASSYSLSTEAFF. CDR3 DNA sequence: TGTGCCAGCAGTTACTCGTTGTCCACTGAAGCTTTCTTT.